The subject of this entry is one TCR beta chain. Its target is not known. Data came from immunoSEQ multiplex PCR; TCRdb stores just in-frame clones and leaves some out. The table has 150,000 or so clones, roughly nine tenths seen once. The record originates from a study of T cell responses to AZD1222 COVID-19 vaccine. Whole-study context: Investigators merged groups given second doses at roughly 4 or roughly 12 weeks.

General observations from the study: Reportedly, close to half of spike-specific TCRs are directed against unmutated variant regions.

Trimming stripped 2 bases from V and 0 bases from J, with 11 bases between. The germline gives CDR1 MNHEY, CDR2 SVGEGT. The CDR3 consists of 16 residues. This sequence was found in an adult in good health. Sequencing was performed on peripheral blood, taken on day 0 of AZD1222 vaccination. V usage is TRBV6-2 or TRBV6-3 and J usage is TRBJ2-1; TRBD2 might be the D (5 bases). CDR3 protein: CASSYGAASSYNEQFF. As DNA, the CDR3 is TGTGCCAGCAGTTACGGAGCGGCGAGCTCCTACAATGAGCAGTTCTTC.